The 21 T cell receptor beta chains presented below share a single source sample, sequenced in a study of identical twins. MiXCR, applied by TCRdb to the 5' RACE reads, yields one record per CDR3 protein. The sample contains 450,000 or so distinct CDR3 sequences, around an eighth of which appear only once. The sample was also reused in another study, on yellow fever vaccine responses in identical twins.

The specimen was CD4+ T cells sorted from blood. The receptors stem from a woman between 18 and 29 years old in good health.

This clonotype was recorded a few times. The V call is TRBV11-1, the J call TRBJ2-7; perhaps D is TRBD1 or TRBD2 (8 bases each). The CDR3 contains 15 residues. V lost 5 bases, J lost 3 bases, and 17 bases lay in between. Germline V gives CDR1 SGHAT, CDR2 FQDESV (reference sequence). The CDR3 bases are TGTGCCAGCAGCCCCCAGGGGGCGGGAGGCTACGAGCAGTACTTC. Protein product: CASSPQGAGGYEQYF.

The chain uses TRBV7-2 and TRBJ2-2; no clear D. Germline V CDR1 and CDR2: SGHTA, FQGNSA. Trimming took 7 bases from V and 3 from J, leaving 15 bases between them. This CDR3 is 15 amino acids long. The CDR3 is CASTLETLDTGELFF. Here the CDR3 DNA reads TGTGCCAGCACCCTAGAAACGCTGGACACCGGGGAGCTGTTTTTT.

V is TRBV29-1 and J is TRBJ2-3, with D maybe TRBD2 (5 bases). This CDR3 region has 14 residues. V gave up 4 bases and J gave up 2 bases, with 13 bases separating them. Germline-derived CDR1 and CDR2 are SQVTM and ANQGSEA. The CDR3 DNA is TGCAGCGTTGGTCGGGGTCTACTCACAGATACGCAGTATTTT. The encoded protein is CSVGRGLLTDTQYF.

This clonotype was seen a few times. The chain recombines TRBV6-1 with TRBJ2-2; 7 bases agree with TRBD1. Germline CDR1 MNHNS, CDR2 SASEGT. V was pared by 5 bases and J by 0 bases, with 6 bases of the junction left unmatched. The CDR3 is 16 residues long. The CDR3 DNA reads TGTGCCAGCAGTCCGGGACAGTCGCCGAACACCGGGGAGCTGTTTTTT. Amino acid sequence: CASSPGQSPNTGELFF.

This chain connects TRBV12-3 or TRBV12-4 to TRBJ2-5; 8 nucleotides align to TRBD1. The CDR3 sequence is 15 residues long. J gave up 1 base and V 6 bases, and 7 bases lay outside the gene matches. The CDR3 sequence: CASRPNTGGQETQYF. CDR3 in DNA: TGTGCCAGCAGACCGAACACAGGGGGCCAAGAGACCCAGTACTTC.

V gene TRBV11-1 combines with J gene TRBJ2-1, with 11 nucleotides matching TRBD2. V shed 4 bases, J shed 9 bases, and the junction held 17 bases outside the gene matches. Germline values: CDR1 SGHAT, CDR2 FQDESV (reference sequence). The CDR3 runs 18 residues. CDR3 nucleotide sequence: TGTGCCAGCAGCTCCCGGGGTAGCGGGGGGGCTAACCCCAGTGAGCAGTTCTTC. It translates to CASSSRGSGGANPSEQFF.

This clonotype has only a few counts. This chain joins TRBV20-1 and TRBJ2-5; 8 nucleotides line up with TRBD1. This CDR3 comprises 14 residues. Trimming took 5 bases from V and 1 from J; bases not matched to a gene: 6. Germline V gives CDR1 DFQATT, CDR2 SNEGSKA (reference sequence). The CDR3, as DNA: TGCAGTGCTTCCGCTACAGGGGGCCAAGAGACCCAGTACTTC. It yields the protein CSASATGGQETQYF.

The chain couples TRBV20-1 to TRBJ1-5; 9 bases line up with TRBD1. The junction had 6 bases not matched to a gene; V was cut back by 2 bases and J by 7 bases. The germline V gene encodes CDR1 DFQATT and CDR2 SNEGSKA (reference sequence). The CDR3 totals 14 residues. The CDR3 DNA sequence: TGCAGTGCTAGACCGGGACAGGGCGAGCAGCCCCAGCATTTT. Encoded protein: CSARPGQGEQPQHF.

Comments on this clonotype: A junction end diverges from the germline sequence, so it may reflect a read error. The CDR3 reads CASRGGRSQPQHF. CDR3 coding DNA: TGCGCCAGCAGAGGAGGCAGGAGTCAGCCCCAGCATTTT. The rearrangement links TRBV27 to TRBJ1-5; no reliable D call. The CDR3 runs to 13 residues. Per germline, CDR1 MNHEY and CDR2 SMNVEV (reference sequence).

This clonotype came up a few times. The CDR3 here is CASSDGAGAWNNEQFF. The CDR3 region has the DNA TGCGCCAGCAGCGATGGAGCGGGGGCCTGGAACAATGAGCAGTTCTTC. The J gene is TRBJ2-1, the V gene TRBV5-1; 8 nucleotides agree with TRBD2. Germline loops: CDR1 SGHRS, CDR2 YFSETQ. The CDR3 has 16 residues. Trimming cost V 4 bases and J 5 bases; bases outside gene matches: 11.

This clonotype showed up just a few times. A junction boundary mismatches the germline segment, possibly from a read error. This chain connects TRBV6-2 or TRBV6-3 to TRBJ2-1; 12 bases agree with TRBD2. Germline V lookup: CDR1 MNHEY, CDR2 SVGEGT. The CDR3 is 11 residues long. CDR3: CASSKGLAGYF. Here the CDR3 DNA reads TGTGCCAGCAGTAAAGGACTAGCGGGATACTTC.

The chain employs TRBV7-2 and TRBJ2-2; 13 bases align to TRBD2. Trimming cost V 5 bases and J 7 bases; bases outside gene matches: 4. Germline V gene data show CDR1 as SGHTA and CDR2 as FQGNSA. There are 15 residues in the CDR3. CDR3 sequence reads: CASSTRTSGGGELFF. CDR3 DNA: TGTGCCAGCAGCACCCGGACTAGCGGGGGCGGGGAGCTGTTTTTT.

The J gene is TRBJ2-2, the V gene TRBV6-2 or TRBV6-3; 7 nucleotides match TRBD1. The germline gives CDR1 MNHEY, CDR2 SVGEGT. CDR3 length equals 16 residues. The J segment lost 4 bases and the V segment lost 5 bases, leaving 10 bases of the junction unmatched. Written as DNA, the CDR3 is TGTGCCAGCAGTAGTCGACAGGGATTTGGCACCGGGGAGCTGTTTTTT. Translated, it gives CASSSRQGFGTGELFF.

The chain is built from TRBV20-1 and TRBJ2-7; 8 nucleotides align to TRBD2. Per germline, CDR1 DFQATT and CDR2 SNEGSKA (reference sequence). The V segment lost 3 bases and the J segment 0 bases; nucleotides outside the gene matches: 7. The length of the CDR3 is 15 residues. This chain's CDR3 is CSARRFSGGSYEQYF. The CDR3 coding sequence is TGCAGTGCTAGGAGGTTCAGCGGGGGCTCCTACGAGCAGTACTTC.

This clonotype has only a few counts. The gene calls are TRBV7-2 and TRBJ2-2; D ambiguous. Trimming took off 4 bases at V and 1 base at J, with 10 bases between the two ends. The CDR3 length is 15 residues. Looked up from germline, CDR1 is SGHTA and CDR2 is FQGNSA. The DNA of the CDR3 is TGTGCCAGCAGCTCATACGCTGGGAACACCGGGGAGCTGTTTTTT. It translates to CASSSYAGNTGELFF. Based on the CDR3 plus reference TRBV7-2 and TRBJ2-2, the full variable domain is GAGVSQSPSNKVTEKGKDVELRCDPISGHTALYWYRQSLGQGLEFLIYFQGNSAPDKSGLPSDRFSAERTGGSVSTLTIQRTQQEDSAVYLCASSSYAGNTGELFFGEGSRLTVL.

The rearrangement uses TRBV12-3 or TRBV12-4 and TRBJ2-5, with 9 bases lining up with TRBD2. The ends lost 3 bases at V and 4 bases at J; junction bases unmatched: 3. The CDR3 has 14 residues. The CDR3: CASSLGTSPETQYF. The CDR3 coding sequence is TGTGCCAGCAGTTTGGGGACTAGCCCAGAGACCCAGTACTTC.

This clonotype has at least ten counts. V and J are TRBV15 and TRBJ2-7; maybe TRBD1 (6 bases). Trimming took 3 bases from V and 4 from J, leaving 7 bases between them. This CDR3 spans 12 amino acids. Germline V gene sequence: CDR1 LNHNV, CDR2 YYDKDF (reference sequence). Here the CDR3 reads CATSSRGYEQYF. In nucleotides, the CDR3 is TGTGCCACCAGCAGCAGGGGTTACGAGCAGTACTTC.

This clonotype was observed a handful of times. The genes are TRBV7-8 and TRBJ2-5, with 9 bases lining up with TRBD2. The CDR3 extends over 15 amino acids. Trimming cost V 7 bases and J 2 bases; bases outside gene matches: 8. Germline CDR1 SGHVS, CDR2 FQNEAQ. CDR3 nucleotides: TGTGCCAGCATGAGAGCGGGGGGTTTTCAAGAGACCCAGTACTTC. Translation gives CASMRAGGFQETQYF. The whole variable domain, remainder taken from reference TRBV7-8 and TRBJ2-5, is GAGVSQSPRYKVAKRGQDVALRCDPISGHVSLFWYQQALGQGPEFLTYFQNEAQLDKSGLPSDRFFAERPEGSVSTLKIQRTQQEDSAVYLCASMRAGGFQETQYFGPGTRLLVL.

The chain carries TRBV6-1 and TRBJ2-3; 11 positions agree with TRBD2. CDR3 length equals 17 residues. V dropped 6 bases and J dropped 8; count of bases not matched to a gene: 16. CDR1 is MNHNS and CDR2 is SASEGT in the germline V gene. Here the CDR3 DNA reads TGTGCCAGCAGGACCGGAGGGCTAGCGGGAGGCACTGGTACGCAGTATTTT. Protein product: CASRTGGLAGGTGTQYF.

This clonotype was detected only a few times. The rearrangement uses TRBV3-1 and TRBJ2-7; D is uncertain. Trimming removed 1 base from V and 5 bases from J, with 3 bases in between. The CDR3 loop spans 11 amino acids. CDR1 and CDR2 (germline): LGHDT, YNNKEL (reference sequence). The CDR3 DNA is TGTGCCAGCAGCCAAGTCGACGAGCAGTACTTC. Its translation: CASSQVDEQYF.

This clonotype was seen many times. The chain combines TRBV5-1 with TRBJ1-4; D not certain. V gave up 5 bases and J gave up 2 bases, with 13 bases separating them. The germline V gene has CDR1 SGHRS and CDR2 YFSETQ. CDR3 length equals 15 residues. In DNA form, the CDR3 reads TGCGCCAGCAGAATGACGTCGGATACTAATGAAAAACTGTTTTTT. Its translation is CASRMTSDTNEKLFF. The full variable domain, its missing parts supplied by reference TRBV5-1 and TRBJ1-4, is KAGVTQTPRYLIKTRGQQVTLSCSPISGHRSVSWYQQTPGQGLQFLFEYFSETQRNKGNFPGRFSGRQFSNSRSEMNVSTLELGDSALYLCASRMTSDTNEKLFFGSGTQLSVL.